The rows below give T cell receptor beta chains drawn from one sample of a study of blood T cell repertoires in COVID-19. Only in-frame clones appear in the TCRdb table, and some are missing; sequencing was by immunoSEQ multiplex PCR. The profile covers 170,000 or so clones, with over 90% appearing a single time and 0.53% taken by the ten largest. What was sequenced was peripheral blood. The source of these receptors is a man aged 50 to 60 with acute or convalescent COVID-19. Each CDR3 is given with its conserved first and last residue. The order of the fields is V gene, clone size, J gene, D gene, CDR3 DNA, CDR3 protein. A D gene is named only where the DNA matches it firmly. For some rows the clone size is stated as once, few or many, or as a class when expanded; others skip it.

TRBV9	NA	TRBJ2-2	NA	TGTGCCAGCAGTGCCGCAGGGTTCGCCGGGGAGCTGTTTTTT	CASSAAGFAGELFF
TRBV10-1	NA	TRBJ2-1	NA	TGCGCCAGCAGTGAAGGCCGGATCCCTTGCGGTGAGCAGTTCTTC	CASSEGRIPCGEQFF
TRBV2	NA	TRBJ1-2	TRBD1	TGTGCCAGCAGTGAGGGGGGACAGACCACTCGGATTAACTATGGCTACACCTTC	CASSEGGQTTRINYGYTF
TRBV11-2	few	TRBJ2-3	TRBD1	TGTGCCAGCAGCACTTACAGGGGGCGCGCAGATACGCAGTATTTT	CASSTYRGRADTQYF
TRBV3-1/TRBV3-2	NA	TRBJ1-3	NA	TGTGCCAGCAGCGGACTAGACAGGAGCTCTGGAAACACCATATATTTT	CASSGLDRSSGNTIYF
TRBV18	NA	TRBJ1-5	TRBD1	TGTGCCAGCTCAACAGACAGGGGCGGACAGCCCCAGCATTTT	CASSTDRGGQPQHF
TRBV27	NA	TRBJ2-7	TRBD2	TGTGCCAGCAGTTCTGGGCTAGCGGGAGGTGTCCACGAGCAGTACTTC	CASSSGLAGGVHEQYF
TRBV7-3	NA	TRBJ2-3	TRBD1	TGTGCCAGCAGTGTTCAGGGGGAGTCAGATACGCAGTATTTT	CASSVQGESDTQYF
TRBV7-2	NA	TRBJ2-5	NA	TGTGCCAGCAGCAAACGGGGCTGGGGGGACCAAGAGACCCAGTACTTC	CASSKRGWGDQETQYF
TRBV2	NA	TRBJ1-4	NA	TGTGCCAGCTCCCCAAATGGGCAGGGAGGGGAAAAACTGTTTTTT	CASSPNGQGGEKLFF
TRBV13	NA	TRBJ2-2	TRBD2	TGTGCCAGCAGCTTTGAGACTAGCGGGATTAAGGGCGGGGAGCTGTTTTTT	CASSFETSGIKGGELFF
TRBV30	NA	TRBJ2-2	TRBD1	TGTGCCTGGAGTGTACGACAGGGACGGGTGGTTACCGGGGAGCTGTTTTTT	CAWSVRQGRVVTGELFF
TRBV5-4	NA	TRBJ2-2	NA	TGTGCCAGCAGCGGCAGGGAACGGGCGAACACCGGGGAGCTGTTTTTT	CASSGRERANTGELFF
TRBV6-5	NA	TRBJ2-6	NA	TGTGCCAGCAGGACTTCTGGGGCCAACGTCCTGACTTTC	CASRTSGANVLTF
TRBV5-5	NA	TRBJ2-6	NA	TGTGCCAGCAGCTTTTCAGGGGTGGGGGCCAACGTCCTGACTTTC	CASSFSGVGANVLTF
TRBV27	once	TRBJ2-2	NA	TGTGCCAGCAGTTCAAACAGGGTAAACACCGGGGAGCTGTTTTTT	CASSSNRVNTGELFF
TRBV19	NA	TRBJ2-5	NA	TGTGCCAGTAGTATTACCCCCGGAGGGCCGGAGACCCAGTACTTC	CASSITPGGPETQYF
TRBV18	NA	TRBJ1-5	NA	TGTGCCAGCTCACCGTCAGGGCCGTATAGCAATCAGCCCCAGCATTTT	CASSPSGPYSNQPQHF
TRBV27	NA	TRBJ2-3	TRBD2	TGTGCCAGCAGTTTACTAGCGGGGGCTAGCACAGATACGCAGTATTTT	CASSLLAGASTDTQYF
TRBV19	NA	TRBJ1-5	TRBD1	TGTGCCAGTAGTCCAGACAGGGGGGATCAGCCCCAGCATTTT	CASSPDRGDQPQHF
TRBV30	NA	TRBJ2-1	TRBD2	TGTGCCTGGAGTGTACTCGGGGGGGTCCACAATGAGCAGTTCTTC	CAWSVLGGVHNEQFF
TRBV19	NA	TRBJ1-4	NA	TGTGCCAGTAGCATCCAAAAGGGGCTTTCAAATGAAAAACTGTTTTTT	CASSIQKGLSNEKLFF
TRBV6-6	NA	TRBJ1-6	TRBD1	TGTGCCAGCACCTCATCCACAGGGGGCGGAGATTCACCCCTCCACTTT	CASTSSTGGGDSPLHF
TRBV27	once	TRBJ2-7	NA	TGTGCCAGCAGTTTTACCAGGGATGGTTACGAGCAGTACTTC	CASSFTRDGYEQYF
TRBV27	NA	TRBJ2-7	TRBD2	TGTGCCAGCAGTTTCGTAGCGGGATCGATTCATTCCTACGAGCAGTACTTC	CASSFVAGSIHSYEQYF
TRBV3-1/TRBV3-2	NA	TRBJ2-3	NA	TGTGCCAGCAGCCAAGGGGGCGCGGATACGCAGTATTTT	CASSQGGADTQYF
TRBV28	NA	TRBJ1-2	TRBD1	TGTGCCTGCGGACAGGGGAACTATGGCTACACCTTC	CACGQGNYGYTF
TRBV5-5	NA	TRBJ1-1	NA	TGTGCCAGCAGCTTGGAGGTGTACTATGAAGCTTTCTTT	CASSLEVYYEAFF
TRBV10-3	NA	TRBJ1-3	TRBD1	TGTGCCATCAGTAAACAGGGGGCCAGTGGAAACACCATATATTTT	CAISKQGASGNTIYF
TRBV20-1	NA	TRBJ2-3	NA	TGCAGTGCTAGTACAGGAGTTACGCAGTATTTT	CSASTGVTQYF
TRBV12-5	NA	TRBJ2-3	TRBD2	TGTGCTAGTGGTTCCACCCTAACTACTAGCGGGGAGGGCCCAGATACGCAGTATTTT	CASGSTLTTSGEGPDTQYF
TRBV27	NA	TRBJ2-4	TRBD2	TGTGCCAGCAGTTCCACCGGGACTAGCCATATTCAGTACTTC	CASSSTGTSHIQYF
TRBV28	NA	TRBJ2-3	TRBD2	TGTGCCAGCAGAGCCGGGACTAGCGGATGGGATACGCAGTATTTT	CASRAGTSGWDTQYF
TRBV6-4	few	TRBJ2-1	TRBD2	TGTGCCAGCAGTGATACTAGCGGGAGGAATGAGCAGTTCTTC	CASSDTSGRNEQFF
TRBV7-9	NA	TRBJ2-6	NA	TGTGCCAGCAGTCGCAAAGGGTCGAGGGATGGGGCCAACGTCCTGACTTTC	CASSRKGSRDGANVLTF
TRBV10-3	NA	TRBJ1-3	NA	TGTGCCATCAGTGCCAGGGACTCTGGAAACACCATATATTTT	CAISARDSGNTIYF
TRBV7-9	NA	TRBJ2-1	TRBD1	TGTGCCAGCAGCTTGTTTAATTGGACAGGGGGCAGGAATGAGCAGTTCTTC	CASSLFNWTGGRNEQFF
TRBV7-9	NA	TRBJ1-4	NA	TGTGCCAGCAGCCAAGACAGAGCAACTAATGAAAAACTGTTTTTT	CASSQDRATNEKLFF
TRBV30	NA	TRBJ1-6	NA	TGTGCCTGGGCAGGGGAATATAATTCACCCCTCCACTTT	CAWAGEYNSPLHF
TRBV7-2	once	TRBJ2-2	NA	TGTGCCAGCAGCTTACCCGGAGGTCGGGAGCTGTTTTTT	CASSLPGGRELFF
TRBV9	NA	TRBJ1-3	TRBD1	TGTGCCAGCAGCGTAAACACCCAGACAGGGTTTGGAAACACCATATATTTT	CASSVNTQTGFGNTIYF
TRBV9	NA	TRBJ2-2	TRBD1	TGTGCCAGCAGCGAGGGGGCCAACACCGGGGAGCTGTTTTTT	CASSEGANTGELFF
TRBV5-8	NA	TRBJ1-1	NA	TGTGCCAGCAGCTTGAACAGGGACACTGAAGCTTTCTTT	CASSLNRDTEAFF
TRBV28	NA	TRBJ2-7	TRBD2	TGTGCCAGCAGTTTAGGGACTAGCGCAGACTACGAGCAGTACTTC	CASSLGTSADYEQYF